This T cell receptor (beta chain) was retrieved from a study of blood T cells in healthy people across ages (dated by TCRdb to the mid-2010s). Regarding the research as a whole: In model experiments, template switching captured roughly one uniquely barcoded TCR beta cDNA molecule for every two T cells. To track age-related changes in TCR beta repertoire diversity, the study relied on deep sequencing normalized with unique cDNA molecular identifiers. The donors were divided into four age groups: young (average approximately 16 years), middle-aged (under 40), aged (around 59) and long-lived (roughly 86). To avoid experimental bias, donors of different ages were spread randomly across the sequencing lanes. For two donors (one aged 18 to 30 and one aged 80 or older), the study analyzed two additional independent replicas of 1 million unique cDNA reads from the same blood draw.

Study-wide conclusions, independent of this receptor: The CMV infection status of donors was not known, potentially confounding age-related changes in expanded clonotypes. Compared with the aged group, the long-lived group had more naive CD4+ T cells, fewer expanded clones and increased TCR diversity, suggesting age selection. Total diversity estimates from one million sequenced T cells were considered lower bounds and underestimates. Because profiling used bulk unsorted PBMCs, naive and antigen-experienced compartments could not be compared conclusively. Observed TCR beta diversity per million T cells fell roughly linearly with age, and a significant reduction was already apparent by age around 40. There was a strong correlation between observed TCR beta diversity and the percentage of naive T cells measured by flow cytometry.

This clonotype has just a few counts. The clone's antigen remains unknown. No quality values exist for individual bases; no much larger clone is one base distant. The donors were some 36 Caucasian individuals from Russia, aged 6 to 90 years, who were systemically healthy. Each donor gave ten milliliters of peripheral blood, collected into EDTA-treated Vacutainer tubes. Ficoll-Paque density-gradient centrifugation was used to isolate PBMCs, with at least 6.5 million per sample. Trizol reagent was used to extract total RNA from the PBMCs, yielding at least 5.5 micrograms per sample. Naive CD45RAhigh/CD27high T cell percentages were measured by flow cytometry on a PBMC aliquot from every donor. The library was made by 5' RACE. The instrument was an Illumina HiSeq 2500. The second PCR ran for about 6 to 11 cycles and used a J-beta primer mix along with a sample-barcoded 5' primer. A unique molecular identifier was introduced onto each TCR beta cDNA molecule by a template-switch 5' adaptor carrying 12 random nucleotides. Each sample yielded at least 2.5 million CDR3-containing paired-end reads. All of the RNA was converted into first-strand cDNA using the Mint cDNA synthesis kit, with a TRBC-specific oligonucleotide serving as the primer. Following uracil-DNA glycosylase treatment, a first 18-cycle PCR with universal primers M1SS and BC2_uni_R was performed on all cDNA. The authors processed their data as follows. For normalization, 1 million high-quality reads, each with a distinct molecular identifier, were randomly selected from each sample. Instead of being binned into consensus sequences, reads with shared molecular identifiers were discarded. MiTCR, with a Q25 quality threshold and the strictest error-elimination algorithm, was used for CDR3 identification, clonotype clustering and error correction. Lower-bound total TCR beta diversity was estimated with a nonparametric unseen species model using Euler transformation. Using fastp at Q25 and MiXCR, TCRdb reprocessed the public reads and kept productive beta chains. Duplicate CDR3 protein sequences are folded into a single record with the most common DNA and genes. It is TCRdb's table, rather than the study itself, that gives the V and J calls and clone size. The sample table lists 1.5 million to 2 million distinct CDR3 sequences, 28% of them with a count of one. 7% to 9% of the sample lies in the top ten.

V and J are truncated by 3 bases and 1 base respectively, leaving an intervening sequence of 9 bases. The germline V gene (reference sequence) supplies CDR1 LGHDT and CDR2 YNNKEL. The CDR3 numbers 14 residues from cysteine through phenylalanine. The retained sequence is limited to the CDR3, 42 bases, with the frame set at the first base. Rearrangement joined TRBV3-1 to TRBJ1-1, with the D segment identity uncertain. Specimen: blood. This clonotype was sampled from a woman aged 25 to 45 in good health. Here is the DNA: TGTGCCAGCAGCCATTCCTTCCAGAACACTGAAGCTTTCTTT. This sequence encodes CASSHSFQNTEAFF.